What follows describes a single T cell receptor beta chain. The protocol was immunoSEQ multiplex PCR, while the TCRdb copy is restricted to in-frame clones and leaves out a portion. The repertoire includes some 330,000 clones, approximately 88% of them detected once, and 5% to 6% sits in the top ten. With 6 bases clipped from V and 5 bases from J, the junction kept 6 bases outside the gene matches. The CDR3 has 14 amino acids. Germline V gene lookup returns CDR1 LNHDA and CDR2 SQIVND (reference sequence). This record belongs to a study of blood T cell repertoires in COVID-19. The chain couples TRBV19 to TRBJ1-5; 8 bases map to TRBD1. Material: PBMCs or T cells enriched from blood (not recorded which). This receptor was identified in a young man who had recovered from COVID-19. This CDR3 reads CASSNRGYHQPQHF. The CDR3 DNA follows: TGTGCCAGTAGCAACAGGGGGTACCATCAGCCCCAGCATTTT.